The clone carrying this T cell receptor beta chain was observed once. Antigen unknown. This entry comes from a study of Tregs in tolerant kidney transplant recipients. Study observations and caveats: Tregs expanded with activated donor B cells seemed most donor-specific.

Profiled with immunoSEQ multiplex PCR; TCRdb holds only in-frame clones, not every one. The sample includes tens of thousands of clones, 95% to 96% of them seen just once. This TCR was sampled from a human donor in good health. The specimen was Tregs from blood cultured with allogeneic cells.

In nucleotides, the CDR3 is TGTGCCAGTAGTATTGGGGGGACAGTAGGCCACGAGCAGTACTTC. It specifies CASSIGGTVGHEQYF. J is TRBJ2-7 and V is TRBV19, with D possibly matching TRBD1 (7 bases). The ends were cut back, 3 bases at V and 5 bases at J, with 17 bases in the middle. CDR1 is LNHDA, CDR2 SQIVND, per germline (reference sequence). The CDR3 is 15 amino acids.